Sequencing of this TCR beta chain was carried out in a study of blood T cell repertoires in COVID-19. This clone was observed a handful of times. Using immunoSEQ multiplex PCR, the repertoire was profiled, and TCRdb retains in-frame clones only, with some absent. The repertoire consists of 110,000 or so clones, with approximately 70% occurring once and the leading ten covering 1.5% to 2%. The CDR3 runs to 13 residues. The sample consisted of peripheral blood. The rearrangement uses TRBV21-1 and TRBJ1-6. TRBV21-1 has pseudogene status. The source is a middle-aged woman with acute or convalescent COVID-19. In DNA, the CDR3 is TGTGCCAGCAGTCCGGAGCCAAATTCACCCCTCCACTTT. Translating gives CASSPEPNSPLHF.